This T cell receptor beta chain was identified during a study of cytomegalovirus exposure and HLA in healthy donors. V lost 0 bases and J lost 3, with 17 bases in between. Germline CDR1 LGHNA, CDR2 YNFKEQ. This CDR3 contains 17 residues. A note on this clone: The antigen is not known.

The PCR employed 60 Vbeta primers together with 13 Jbeta primers. Authors' data handling: In a later analysis, the count reached 80 million or so unique TCR beta chains, with 10 million to 14 million shared. The data were produced by immunoSEQ multiplex PCR, yet TCRdb's version contains in-frame clones alone and is incomplete. Clonal size and the V and J genes are those of that table, whereas D and trimming came from the DNA. This repertoire shows more than 200,000 clones, roughly 83% found once; its top ten account for around 1.4%. Study-level results: Analysis was performed later, and it showed HLA-associated TCR beta chains to be more clonally expanded than equally common others. Later work found that TCR association rates differed between HLA loci; DRB1 had the most and HLA-C the fewest. In vitro work confirmed that three CMV-associated chains recognize CMV antigens.

The V and J genes are TRBV4-2 and TRBJ2-5; tentatively, D is TRBD2 (7 bases). The specimen sequenced was PBMCs. This TCR was sampled from a girl aged 10-17 years in good health and CMV-seronegative. CDR3 region: CASSQDGAGAVKETQYF. DNA of the CDR3: TGTGCCAGCAGCCAAGATGGTGCGGGGGCGGTAAAAGAGACCCAGTACTTC.